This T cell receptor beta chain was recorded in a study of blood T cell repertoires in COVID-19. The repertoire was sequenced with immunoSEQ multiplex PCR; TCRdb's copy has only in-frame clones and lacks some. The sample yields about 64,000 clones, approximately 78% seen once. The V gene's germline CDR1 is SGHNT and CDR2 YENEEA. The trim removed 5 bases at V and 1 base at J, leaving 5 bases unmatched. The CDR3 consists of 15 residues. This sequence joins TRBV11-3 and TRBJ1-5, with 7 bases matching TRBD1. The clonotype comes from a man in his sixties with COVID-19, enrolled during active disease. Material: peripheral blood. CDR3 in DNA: TGTGCCAGCAGCATCACAGGGGACAGCAATCAGCCCCAGCATTTT. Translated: CASSITGDSNQPQHF.